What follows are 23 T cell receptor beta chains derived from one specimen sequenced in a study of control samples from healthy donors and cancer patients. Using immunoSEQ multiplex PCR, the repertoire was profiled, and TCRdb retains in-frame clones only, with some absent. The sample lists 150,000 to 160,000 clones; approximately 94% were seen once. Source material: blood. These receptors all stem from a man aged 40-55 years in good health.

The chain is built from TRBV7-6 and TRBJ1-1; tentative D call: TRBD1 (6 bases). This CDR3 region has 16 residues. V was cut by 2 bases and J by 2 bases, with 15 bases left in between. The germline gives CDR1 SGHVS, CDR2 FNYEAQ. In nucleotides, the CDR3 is TGTGCCAGCAGCTTATCGACCGACAGGCTAAACACTGAAGCTTTCTTT. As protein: CASSLSTDRLNTEAFF.

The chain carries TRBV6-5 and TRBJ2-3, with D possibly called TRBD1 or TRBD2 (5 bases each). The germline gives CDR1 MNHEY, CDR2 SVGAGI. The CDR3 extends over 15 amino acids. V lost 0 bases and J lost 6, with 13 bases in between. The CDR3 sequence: CASSYSYWGTDTQYF. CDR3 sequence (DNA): TGTGCCAGCAGTTACTCCTACTGGGGGACGGATACGCAGTATTTT.

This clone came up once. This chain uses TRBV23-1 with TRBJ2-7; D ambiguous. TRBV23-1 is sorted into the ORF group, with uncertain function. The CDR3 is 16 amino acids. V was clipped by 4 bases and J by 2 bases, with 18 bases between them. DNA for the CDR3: TGCGCCAGCAGTCCCCCTTGTCTCCTTCGGACCTACGAGCAGTACTTC. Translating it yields CASSPPCLLRTYEQYF.

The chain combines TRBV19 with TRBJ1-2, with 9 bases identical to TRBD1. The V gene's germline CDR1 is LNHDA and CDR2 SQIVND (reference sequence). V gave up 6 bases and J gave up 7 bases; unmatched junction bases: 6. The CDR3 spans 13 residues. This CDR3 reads CASRGDRVRGYTF. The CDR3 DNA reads TGTGCCAGTAGGGGGGACAGGGTGCGTGGCTACACCTTC.

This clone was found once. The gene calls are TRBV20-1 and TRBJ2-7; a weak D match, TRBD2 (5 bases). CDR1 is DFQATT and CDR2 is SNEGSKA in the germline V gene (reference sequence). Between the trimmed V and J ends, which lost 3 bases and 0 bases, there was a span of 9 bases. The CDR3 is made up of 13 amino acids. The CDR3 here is CSASDGISYEQYF. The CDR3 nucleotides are TGCAGTGCTAGTGACGGGATCTCCTACGAGCAGTACTTC.

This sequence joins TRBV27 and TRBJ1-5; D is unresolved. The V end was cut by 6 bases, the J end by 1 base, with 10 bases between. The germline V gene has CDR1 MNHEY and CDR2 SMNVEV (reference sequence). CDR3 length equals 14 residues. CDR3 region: CASSISPSNQPQHF. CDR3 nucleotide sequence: TGTGCCAGCAGCATTTCCCCCAGCAATCAGCCCCAGCATTTT.

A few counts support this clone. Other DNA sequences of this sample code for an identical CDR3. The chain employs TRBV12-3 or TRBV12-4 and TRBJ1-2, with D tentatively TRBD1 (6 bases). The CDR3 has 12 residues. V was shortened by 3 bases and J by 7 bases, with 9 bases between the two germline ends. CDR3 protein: CASSLAGVGYTF. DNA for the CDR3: TGTGCCAGCAGTTTGGCAGGGGTTGGCTACACCTTC.

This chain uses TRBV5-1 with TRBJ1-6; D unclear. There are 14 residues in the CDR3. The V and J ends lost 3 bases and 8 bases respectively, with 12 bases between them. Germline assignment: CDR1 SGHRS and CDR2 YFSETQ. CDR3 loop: CASSYTTLDSPLHF. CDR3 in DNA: TGCGCCAGCAGCTACACCACCCTAGATTCACCCCTCCACTTT.

The CDR3 region has the DNA TGTGCCAGCAGTGTCTACGGGGCGCGGACTGAAGCTTTCTTT. This codes for CASSVYGARTEAFF. The chain links TRBV28 to TRBJ1-1; possibly TRBD1 for D (5 bases). Germline lookup yields CDR1 MDHEN and CDR2 SYDVKM. The CDR3 has 14 residues. With 5 bases removed from V and 5 bases from J, the gap between germline ends came to 15 bases.

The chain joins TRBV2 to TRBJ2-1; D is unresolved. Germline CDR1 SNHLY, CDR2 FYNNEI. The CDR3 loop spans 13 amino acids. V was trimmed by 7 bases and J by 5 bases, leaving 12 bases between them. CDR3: CASIVDPHNEQFF. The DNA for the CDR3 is TGTGCCAGCATAGTGGATCCCCACAATGAGCAGTTCTTC.

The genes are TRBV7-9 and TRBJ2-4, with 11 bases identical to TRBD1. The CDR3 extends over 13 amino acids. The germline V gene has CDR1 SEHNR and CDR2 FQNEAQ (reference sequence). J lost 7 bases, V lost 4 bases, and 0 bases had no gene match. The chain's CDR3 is CASSWDRGNIQYF. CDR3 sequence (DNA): TGTGCCAGCAGCTGGGACAGGGGGAACATTCAGTACTTC.

In DNA, the CDR3 is TGTGCCAGTATATACGGAGAATCGAACACTGAAGCTTTCTTT. Protein: CASIYGESNTEAFF. V is TRBV19 and J is TRBJ1-1; D gene unclear. The germline CDR1 and CDR2 sequences are LNHDA and SQIVND (reference sequence). The germline V and J ends were trimmed by 7 bases and 1 base, with 13 bases remaining between them. The CDR3 runs 14 residues.

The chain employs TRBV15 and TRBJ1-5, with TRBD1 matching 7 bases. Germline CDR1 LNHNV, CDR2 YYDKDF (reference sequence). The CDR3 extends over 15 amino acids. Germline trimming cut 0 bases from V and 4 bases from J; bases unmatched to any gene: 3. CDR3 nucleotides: TGTGCCACCAGCAGAGAGCCAGGGGGTAATCAGCCCCAGCATTTT. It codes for CATSREPGGNQPQHF.

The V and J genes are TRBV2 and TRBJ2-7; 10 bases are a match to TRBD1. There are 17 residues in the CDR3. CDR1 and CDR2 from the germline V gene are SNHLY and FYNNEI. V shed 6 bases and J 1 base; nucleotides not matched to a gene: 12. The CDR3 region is CASSYPRDRGRSYEQYF. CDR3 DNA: TGTGCCAGCAGCTACCCACGAGACAGGGGGCGGTCCTACGAGCAGTACTTC.

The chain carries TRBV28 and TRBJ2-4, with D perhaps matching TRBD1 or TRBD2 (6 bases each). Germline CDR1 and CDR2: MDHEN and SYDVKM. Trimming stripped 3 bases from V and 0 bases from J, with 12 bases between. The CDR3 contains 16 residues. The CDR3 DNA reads TGTGCCAGCAGTTTTAGGGGGGTAAGAGCCAAAAACATTCAGTACTTC. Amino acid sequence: CASSFRGVRAKNIQYF.

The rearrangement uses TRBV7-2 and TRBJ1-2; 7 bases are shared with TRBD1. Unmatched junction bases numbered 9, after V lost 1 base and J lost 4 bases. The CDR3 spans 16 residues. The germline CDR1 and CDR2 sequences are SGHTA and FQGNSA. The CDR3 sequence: CASSLGPGQNSYGYTF. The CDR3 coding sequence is TGTGCCAGCAGCTTAGGACCGGGACAGAATAGCTATGGCTACACCTTC.

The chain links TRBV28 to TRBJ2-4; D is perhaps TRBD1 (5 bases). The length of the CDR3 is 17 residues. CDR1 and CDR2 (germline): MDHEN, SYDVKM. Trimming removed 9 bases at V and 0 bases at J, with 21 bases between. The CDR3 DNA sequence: TGTGCCAGTCAACGTACAGGTAGCAATTTAGCCAAAAACATTCAGTACTTC. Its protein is CASQRTGSNLAKNIQYF.

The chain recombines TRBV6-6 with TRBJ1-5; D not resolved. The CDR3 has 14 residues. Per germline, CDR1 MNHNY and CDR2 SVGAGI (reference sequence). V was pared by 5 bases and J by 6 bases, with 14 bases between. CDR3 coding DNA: TGTGCCAGCAGTCCCCGGGATTCGCCTCAGCCCCAGCATTTT. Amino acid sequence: CASSPRDSPQPQHF.

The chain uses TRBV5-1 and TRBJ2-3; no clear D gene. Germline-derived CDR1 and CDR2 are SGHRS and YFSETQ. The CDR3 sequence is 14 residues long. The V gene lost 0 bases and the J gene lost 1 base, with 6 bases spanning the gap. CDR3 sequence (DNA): TGCGCCAGCAGCTTGGAGCGCCGCACAGATACGCAGTATTTT. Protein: CASSLERRTDTQYF.

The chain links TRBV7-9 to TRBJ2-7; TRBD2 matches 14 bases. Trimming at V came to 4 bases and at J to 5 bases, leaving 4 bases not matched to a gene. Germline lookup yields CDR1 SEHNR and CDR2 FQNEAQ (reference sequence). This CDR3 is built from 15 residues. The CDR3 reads CASSSGLAGGHEQYF. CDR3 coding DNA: TGTGCCAGCAGCTCCGGACTAGCGGGGGGTCACGAGCAGTACTTC.

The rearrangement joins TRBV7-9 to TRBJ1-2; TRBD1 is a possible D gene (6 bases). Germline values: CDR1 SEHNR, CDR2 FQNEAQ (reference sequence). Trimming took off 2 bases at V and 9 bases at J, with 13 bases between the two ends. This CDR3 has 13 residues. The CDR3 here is CASSLSSGQSYTF. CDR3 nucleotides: TGTGCCAGCAGCTTATCATCTGGACAGAGCTACACCTTC.

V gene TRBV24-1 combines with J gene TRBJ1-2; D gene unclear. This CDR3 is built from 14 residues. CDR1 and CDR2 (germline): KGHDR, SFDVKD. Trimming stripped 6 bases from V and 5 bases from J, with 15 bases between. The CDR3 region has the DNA TGTGCCACCAGTCCGACGGACGGAAGTTATGGCTACACCTTC. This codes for CATSPTDGSYGYTF.

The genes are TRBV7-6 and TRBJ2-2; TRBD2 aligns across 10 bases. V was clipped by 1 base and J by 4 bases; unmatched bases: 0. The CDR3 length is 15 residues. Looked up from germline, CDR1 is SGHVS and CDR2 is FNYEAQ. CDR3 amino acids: CASSLGTSGTGELFF. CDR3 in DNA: TGTGCCAGCAGCTTAGGGACTAGCGGCACCGGGGAGCTGTTTTTT.